This T cell receptor beta chain came from a study of T cell repertoires in ileal Crohn's disease. Study at large: Patients had a median approximately 7.3-year disease duration, and roughly 38% were active smokers.

V shed 2 bases, J shed 6 bases, and the junction held 8 bases outside the gene matches. The CDR3 extends over 15 amino acids. Per germline, CDR1 KGHSH and CDR2 LQKENI. The protocol was immunoSEQ multiplex PCR, while the TCRdb copy is restricted to in-frame clones and leaves out a portion. The table lists about 5,500 clones, around 80% of them singletons, with roughly 27% in the top ten. Findings and caveats of the study: Clonal expansions were more frequent in active smokers than non-smokers at surgery. Endoscopic recurrence occurred in every patient whose clonality exceeded 26.8%.

Comments on this clone: As yet, its antigen is unknown.

The source material was ileal tissue. The chain employs TRBV18 and TRBJ2-7, with 9 bases that match TRBD1. The receptor comes from an adult with Crohn's disease. CDR3 coding DNA: TGTGCCAGCTCACCATATGGACAGGGGTCTGGCGAGCAGTACTTC. As protein: CASSPYGQGSGEQYF. Full variable domain (rest looked up from reference TRBV18 and TRBJ2-7): NAGVMQNPRHLVRRRGQEARLRCSPMKGHSHVYWYRQLPEEGLKFMVYLQKENIIDESGMPKERFSAEFPKEGPSILRIQQVVRGDSAAYFCASSPYGQGSGEQYFGPGTRLTVT.